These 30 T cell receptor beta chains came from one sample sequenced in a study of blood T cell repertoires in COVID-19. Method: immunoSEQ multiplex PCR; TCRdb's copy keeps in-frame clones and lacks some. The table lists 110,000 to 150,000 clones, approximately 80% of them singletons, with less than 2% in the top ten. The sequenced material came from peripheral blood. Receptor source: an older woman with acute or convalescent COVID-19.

This CDR3 reads CASSQAARWNEQFF. CDR3 coding DNA: TGTGCCAGCAGCCAAGCCGCTCGCTGGAATGAGCAGTTCTTC. The chain couples TRBV7-9 to TRBJ2-1; D gene ambiguous. Trimming left V 5 bases short and J 7 bases short, with 15 bases between. The CDR3 length is 14 residues. CDR1 is SEHNR and CDR2 is FQNEAQ in the germline V gene (reference sequence).

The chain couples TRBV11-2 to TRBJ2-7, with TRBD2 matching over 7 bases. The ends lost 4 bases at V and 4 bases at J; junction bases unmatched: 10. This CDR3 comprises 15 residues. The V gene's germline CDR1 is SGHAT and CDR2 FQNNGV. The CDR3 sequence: CASSSLGGGRYEQYF. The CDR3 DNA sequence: TGTGCCAGCAGCTCCTTGGGGGGAGGGCGGTACGAGCAGTACTTC.

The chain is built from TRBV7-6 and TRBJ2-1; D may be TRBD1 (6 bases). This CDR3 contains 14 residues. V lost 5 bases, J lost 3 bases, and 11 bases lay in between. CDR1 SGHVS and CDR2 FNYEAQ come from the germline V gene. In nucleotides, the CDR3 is TGTGCCAGCAGCGCGACAGGAGTCTACAATGAGCAGTTCTTC. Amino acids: CASSATGVYNEQFF.

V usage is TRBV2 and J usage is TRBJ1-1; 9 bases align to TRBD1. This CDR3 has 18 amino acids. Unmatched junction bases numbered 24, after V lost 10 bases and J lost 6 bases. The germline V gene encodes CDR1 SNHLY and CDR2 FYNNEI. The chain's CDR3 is CATYGTGRTGAGEAEAFF. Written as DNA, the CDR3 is TGTGCCACCTACGGAACCGGCCGGACAGGGGCAGGAGAGGCTGAAGCTTTCTTT. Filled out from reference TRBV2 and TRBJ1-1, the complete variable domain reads EPEVTQTPSHQVTQMGQEVILRCVPISNHLYFYWYRQILGQKVEFLVSFYNNEISEKSEIFDDQFSVERPDGSNFTLKIRSTKLEDSAMYFCATYGTGRTGAGEAEAFFGQGTRLTVV.

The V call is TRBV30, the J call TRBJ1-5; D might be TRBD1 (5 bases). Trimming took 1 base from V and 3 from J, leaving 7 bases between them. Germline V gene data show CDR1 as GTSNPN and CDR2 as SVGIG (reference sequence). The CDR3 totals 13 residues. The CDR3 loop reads CAWSGQFNQPQHF. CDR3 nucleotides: TGTGCCTGGAGTGGACAGTTCAATCAGCCCCAGCATTTT. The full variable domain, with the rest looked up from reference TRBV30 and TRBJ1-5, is SQTIHQWPATLVQPVGSPLSLECTVEGTSNPNLYWYRQAAGRGLQLLFYSVGIGQISSEVPQNLSASRPQDRQFILSSKKLLLSDSGFYLCAWSGQFNQPQHFGDGTRLSIL.

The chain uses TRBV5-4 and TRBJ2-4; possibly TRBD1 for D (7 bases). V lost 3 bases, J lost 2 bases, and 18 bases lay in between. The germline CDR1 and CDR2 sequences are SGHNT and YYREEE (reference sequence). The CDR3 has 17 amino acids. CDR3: CASSSYRGGSSKNIQYF. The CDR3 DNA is TGTGCCAGCAGCTCATACAGGGGAGGCTCTTCCAAAAACATTCAGTACTTC. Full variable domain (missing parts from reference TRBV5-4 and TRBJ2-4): ETGVTQSPTHLIKTRGQQVTLRCSSQSGHNTVSWYQQALGQGPQFIFQYYREEENGRGNFPPRFSGLQFPNYSSELNVNALELDDSALYLCASSSYRGGSSKNIQYFGAGTRLSVL.

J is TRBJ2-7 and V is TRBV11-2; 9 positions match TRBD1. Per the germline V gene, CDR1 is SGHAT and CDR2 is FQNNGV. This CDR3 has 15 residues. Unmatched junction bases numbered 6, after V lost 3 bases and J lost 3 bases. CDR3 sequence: CASSFPGQGLYEQYF. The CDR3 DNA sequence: TGTGCCAGCAGCTTTCCGGGACAGGGTCTCTACGAGCAGTACTTC.

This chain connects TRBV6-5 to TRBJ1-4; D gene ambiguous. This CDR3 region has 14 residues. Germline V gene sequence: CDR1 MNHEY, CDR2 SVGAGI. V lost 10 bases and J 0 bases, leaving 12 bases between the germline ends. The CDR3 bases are TGTGCCATAAGTCTCGGTGCAACTAATGAAAAACTGTTTTTT. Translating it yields CAISLGATNEKLFF.

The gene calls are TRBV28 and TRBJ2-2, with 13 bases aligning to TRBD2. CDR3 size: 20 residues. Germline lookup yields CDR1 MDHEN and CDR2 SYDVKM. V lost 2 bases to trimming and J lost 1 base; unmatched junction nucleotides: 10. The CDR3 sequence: CASSLDGGLAGQKNTGELFF. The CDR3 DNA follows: TGTGCCAGCAGTTTAGACGGGGGACTAGCGGGGCAAAAGAACACCGGGGAGCTGTTTTTT.

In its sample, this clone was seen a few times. The CDR3 protein is CSVEVLAGFNNEQFF. The CDR3 DNA sequence: TGCAGCGTTGAGGTGCTAGCGGGATTCAACAATGAGCAGTTCTTC. V is TRBV29-1 and J is TRBJ2-1; the match to TRBD2 covers 9 bases. In germline, CDR1 is SQVTM, CDR2 ANQGSEA. The CDR3 runs to 15 residues. J was trimmed by 5 bases and V by 3 bases; bases with no gene match: 8.

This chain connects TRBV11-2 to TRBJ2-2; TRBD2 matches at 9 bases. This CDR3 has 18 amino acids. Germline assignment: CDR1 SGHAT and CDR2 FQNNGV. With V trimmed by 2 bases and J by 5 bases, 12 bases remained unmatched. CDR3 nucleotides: TGTGCCAGCAGCTTAAATCTAGGTAGCGGGAGAGATACCGGGGAGCTGTTTTTT. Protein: CASSLNLGSGRDTGELFF.

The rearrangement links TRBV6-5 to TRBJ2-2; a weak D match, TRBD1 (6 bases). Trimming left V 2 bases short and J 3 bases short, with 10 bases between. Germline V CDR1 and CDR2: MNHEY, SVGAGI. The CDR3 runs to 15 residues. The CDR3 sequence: CASSYGQGYTGELFF. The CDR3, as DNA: TGTGCCAGCAGTTACGGGCAGGGGTACACCGGGGAGCTGTTTTTT.

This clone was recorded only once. The CDR3 DNA reads TGCGCCAGCAGCTTGGGGACTAGCGTAAACACCGGGGAGCTGTTTTTT. Protein sequence: CASSLGTSVNTGELFF. This chain connects TRBV5-1 to TRBJ2-2; 9 bases map to TRBD2. Germline CDR1 is SGHRS and CDR2 is YFSETQ. This CDR3 has 16 residues. The ends lost 0 bases at V and 2 bases at J; junction bases unmatched: 2. Full variable domain (remainder filled in from reference TRBV5-1 and TRBJ2-2): KAGVTQTPRYLIKTRGQQVTLSCSPISGHRSVSWYQQTPGQGLQFLFEYFSETQRNKGNFPGRFSGRQFSNSRSEMNVSTLELGDSALYLCASSLGTSVNTGELFFGEGSRLTVL.

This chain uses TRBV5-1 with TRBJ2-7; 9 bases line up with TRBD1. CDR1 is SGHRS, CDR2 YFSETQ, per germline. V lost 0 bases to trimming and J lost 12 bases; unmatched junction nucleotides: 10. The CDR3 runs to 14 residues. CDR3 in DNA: TGCGCCAGCAGCTTGGGAATTACAGGGGGCAATCTGTACTTC. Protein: CASSLGITGGNLYF.

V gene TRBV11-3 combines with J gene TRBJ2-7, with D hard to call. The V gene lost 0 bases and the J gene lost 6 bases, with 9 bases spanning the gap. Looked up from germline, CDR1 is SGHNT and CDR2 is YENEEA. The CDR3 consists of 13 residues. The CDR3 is CASSLEPRSEQYF. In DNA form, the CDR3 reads TGTGCCAGCAGCTTAGAACCTAGAAGCGAGCAGTACTTC.

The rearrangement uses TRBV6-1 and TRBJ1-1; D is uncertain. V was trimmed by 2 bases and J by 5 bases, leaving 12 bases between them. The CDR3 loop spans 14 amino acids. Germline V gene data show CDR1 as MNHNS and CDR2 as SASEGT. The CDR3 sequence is CASSEISGGTEAFF. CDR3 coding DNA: TGTGCCAGCAGTGAAATTTCGGGAGGTACTGAAGCTTTCTTT.

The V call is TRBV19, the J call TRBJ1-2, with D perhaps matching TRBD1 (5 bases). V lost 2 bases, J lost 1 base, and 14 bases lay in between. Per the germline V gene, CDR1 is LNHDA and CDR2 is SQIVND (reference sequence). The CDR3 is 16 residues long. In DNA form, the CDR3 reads TGTGCCAGTAGTATACTGACGGGGGGATTTAACTATGGCTACACCTTC. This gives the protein CASSILTGGFNYGYTF.

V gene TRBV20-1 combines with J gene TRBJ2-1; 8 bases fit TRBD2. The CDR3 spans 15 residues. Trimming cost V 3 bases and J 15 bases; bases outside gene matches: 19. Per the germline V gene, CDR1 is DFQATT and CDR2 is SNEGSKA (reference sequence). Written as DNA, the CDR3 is TGCAGTGCTAGTTACCCGGGACTAGGGTGGCCGGGGTCGTTCTTC. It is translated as CSASYPGLGWPGSFF.

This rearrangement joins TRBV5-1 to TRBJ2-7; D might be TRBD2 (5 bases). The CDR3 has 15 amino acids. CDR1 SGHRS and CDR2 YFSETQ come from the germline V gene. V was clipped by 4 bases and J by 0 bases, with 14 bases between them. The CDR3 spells CASSPSIIGSYEQYF. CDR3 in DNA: TGCGCCAGCAGCCCTAGCATAATAGGCTCCTACGAGCAGTACTTC.

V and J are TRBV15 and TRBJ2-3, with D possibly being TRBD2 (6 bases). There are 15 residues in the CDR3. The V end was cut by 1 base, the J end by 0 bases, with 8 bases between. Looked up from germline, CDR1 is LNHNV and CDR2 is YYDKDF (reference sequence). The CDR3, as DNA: TGTGCCACCAGCAGAGGGCGGGGCAGCACAGATACGCAGTATTTT. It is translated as CATSRGRGSTDTQYF.

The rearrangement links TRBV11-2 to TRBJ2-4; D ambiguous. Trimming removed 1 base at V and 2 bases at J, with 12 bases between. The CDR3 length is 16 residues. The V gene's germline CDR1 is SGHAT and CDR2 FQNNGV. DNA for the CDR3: TGTGCCAGCAGCTTAGGGCAAACGTTAACCAAAAACATTCAGTACTTC. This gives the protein CASSLGQTLTKNIQYF. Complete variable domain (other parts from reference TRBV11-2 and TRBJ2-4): EAGVAQSPRYKIIEKRQSVAFWCNPISGHATLYWYQQILGQGPKLLIQFQNNGVVDDSQLPKDRFSAERLKGVDSTLKIQPAKLEDSAVYLCASSLGQTLTKNIQYFGAGTRLSVL.

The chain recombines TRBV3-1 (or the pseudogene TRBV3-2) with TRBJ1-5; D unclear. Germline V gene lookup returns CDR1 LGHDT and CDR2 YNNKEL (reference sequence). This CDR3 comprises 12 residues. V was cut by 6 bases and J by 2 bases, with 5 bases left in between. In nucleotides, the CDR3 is TGTGCCAGCAGTCGGGGCAATCAGCCCCAGCATTTT. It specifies CASSRGNQPQHF.

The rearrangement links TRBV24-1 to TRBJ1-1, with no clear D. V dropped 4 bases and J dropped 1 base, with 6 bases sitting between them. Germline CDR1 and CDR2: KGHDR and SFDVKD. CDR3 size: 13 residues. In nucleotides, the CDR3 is TGTGCCACCAGTGACCGGGGGAACACTGAAGCTTTCTTT. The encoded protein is CATSDRGNTEAFF.

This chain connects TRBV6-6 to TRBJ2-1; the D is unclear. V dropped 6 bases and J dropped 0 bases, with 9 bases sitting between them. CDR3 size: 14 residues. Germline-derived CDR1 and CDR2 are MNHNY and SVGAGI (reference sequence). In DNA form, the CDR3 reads TGTGCCAGCAGATGGTTCAGCTCCTACAATGAGCAGTTCTTC. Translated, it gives CASRWFSSYNEQFF.

CDR3 protein: CASSLGGGGPSPLHF. The CDR3 DNA reads as TGCGCCAGCAGCTTGGGCGGCGGGGGGCCTTCACCCCTCCACTTT. V gene TRBV5-1 combines with J gene TRBJ1-6; a possible D gene is TRBD1 (6 bases). The CDR3 length is 15 residues. Germline assignment: CDR1 SGHRS and CDR2 YFSETQ. V was shortened by 0 bases and J by 9 bases, with 13 bases between the two germline ends. The full variable domain, completed using reference TRBV5-1 and TRBJ1-6, is KAGVTQTPRYLIKTRGQQVTLSCSPISGHRSVSWYQQTPGQGLQFLFEYFSETQRNKGNFPGRFSGRQFSNSRSEMNVSTLELGDSALYLCASSLGGGGPSPLHFGNGTRLTVT.

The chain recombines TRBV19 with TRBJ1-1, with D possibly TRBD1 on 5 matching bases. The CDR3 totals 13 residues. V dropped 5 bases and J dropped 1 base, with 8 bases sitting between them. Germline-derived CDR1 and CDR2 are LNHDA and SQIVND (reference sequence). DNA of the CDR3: TGTGCCAGTAGTCCCCAGGGGAACACTGAAGCTTTCTTT. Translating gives CASSPQGNTEAFF.

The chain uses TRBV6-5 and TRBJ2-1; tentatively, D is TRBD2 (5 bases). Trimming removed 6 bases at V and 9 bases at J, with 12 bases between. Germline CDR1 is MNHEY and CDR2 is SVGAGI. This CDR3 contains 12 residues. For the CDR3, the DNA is TGTGCCAGCAGACTATCCAGCGGTGAGCAGTTCTTC. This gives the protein CASRLSSGEQFF.

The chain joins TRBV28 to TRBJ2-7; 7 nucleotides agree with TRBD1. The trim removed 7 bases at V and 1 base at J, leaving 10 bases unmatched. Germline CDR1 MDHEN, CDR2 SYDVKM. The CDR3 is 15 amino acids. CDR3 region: CASIGRQGRSYEQYF. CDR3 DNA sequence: TGTGCCAGCATCGGGCGACAGGGACGATCCTACGAGCAGTACTTC.

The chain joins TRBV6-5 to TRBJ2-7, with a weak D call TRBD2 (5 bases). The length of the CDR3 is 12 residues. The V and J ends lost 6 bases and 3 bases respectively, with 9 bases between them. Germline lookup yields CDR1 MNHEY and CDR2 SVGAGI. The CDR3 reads CASRLGSYEQYF. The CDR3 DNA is TGTGCCAGCAGACTTGGGAGCTACGAGCAGTACTTC.

CDR3 nucleotide sequence: TGTGCCAGCAACCCGAACAGGGCTCAGAACACTGAAGCTTTCTTT. This sequence encodes CASNPNRAQNTEAFF. V usage is TRBV6-1 and J usage is TRBJ1-1; possibly TRBD1 for D (6 bases). CDR3 length equals 15 residues. V lost 7 bases, J lost 1 base, and 16 bases lay in between. The germline V gene has CDR1 MNHNS and CDR2 SASEGT.